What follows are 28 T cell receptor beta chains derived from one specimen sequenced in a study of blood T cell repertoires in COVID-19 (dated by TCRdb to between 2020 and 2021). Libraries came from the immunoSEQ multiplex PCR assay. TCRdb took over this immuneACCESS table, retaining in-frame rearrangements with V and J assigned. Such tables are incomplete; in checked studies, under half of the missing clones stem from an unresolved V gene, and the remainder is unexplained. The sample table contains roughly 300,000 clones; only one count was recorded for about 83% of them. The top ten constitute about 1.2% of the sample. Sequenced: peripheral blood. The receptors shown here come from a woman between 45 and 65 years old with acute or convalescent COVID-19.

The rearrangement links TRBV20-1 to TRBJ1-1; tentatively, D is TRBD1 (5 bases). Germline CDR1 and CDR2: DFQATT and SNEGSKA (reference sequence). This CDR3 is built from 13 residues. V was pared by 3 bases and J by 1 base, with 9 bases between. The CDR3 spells CSASGDWNTEAFF. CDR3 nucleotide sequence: TGCAGTGCTAGTGGGGACTGGAACACTGAAGCTTTCTTT.

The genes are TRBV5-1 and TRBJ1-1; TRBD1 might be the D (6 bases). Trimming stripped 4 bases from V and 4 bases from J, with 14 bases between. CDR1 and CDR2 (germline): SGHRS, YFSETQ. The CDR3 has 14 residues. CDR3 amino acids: CASSAQGYSTEAFF. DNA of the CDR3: TGCGCCAGCAGCGCACAGGGTTACAGCACTGAAGCTTTCTTT.

CDR3 region: CAWAPSTDTQYF. The DNA of the CDR3 is TGTGCCTGGGCCCCTAGCACAGATACGCAGTATTTT. The V call is TRBV30, the J call TRBJ2-3; D is ambiguous. The germline CDR1 and CDR2 sequences are GTSNPN and SVGIG (reference sequence). The ends were cut back, 5 bases at V and 0 bases at J, with 6 bases in the middle. The CDR3 has 12 residues.

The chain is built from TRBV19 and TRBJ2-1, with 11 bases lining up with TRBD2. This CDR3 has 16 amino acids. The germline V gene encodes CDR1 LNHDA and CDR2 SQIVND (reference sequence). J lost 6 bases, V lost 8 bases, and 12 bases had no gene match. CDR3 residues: CASQTSGTQSFNEQFF. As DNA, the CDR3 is TGTGCCAGTCAGACTAGCGGGACGCAATCTTTCAATGAGCAGTTCTTC. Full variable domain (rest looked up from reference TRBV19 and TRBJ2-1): DGGITQSPKYLFRKEGQNVTLSCEQNLNHDAMYWYRQDPGQGLRLIYYSQIVNDFQKGDIAEGYSVSREKKESFPLTVTSAQKNPTAFYLCASQTSGTQSFNEQFFGPGTRLTVL.

The CDR3 here is CASSLALTGYSTDTQYF. CDR3 sequence (DNA): TGTGCCAGCAGCTTAGCTTTGACAGGATATAGCACAGATACGCAGTATTTT. V and J are TRBV7-9 and TRBJ2-3, with D possibly TRBD1 on 6 matching bases. V dropped 0 bases and J dropped 0 bases, with 13 bases sitting between them. The germline gives CDR1 SEHNR, CDR2 FQNEAQ (reference sequence). The CDR3 spans 17 residues.

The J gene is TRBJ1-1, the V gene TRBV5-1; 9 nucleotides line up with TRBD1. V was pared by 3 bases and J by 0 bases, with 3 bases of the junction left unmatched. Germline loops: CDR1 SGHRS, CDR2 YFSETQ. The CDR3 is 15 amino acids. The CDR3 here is CASSSQGAVNTEAFF. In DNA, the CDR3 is TGCGCCAGCAGCTCACAGGGGGCTGTGAACACTGAAGCTTTCTTT. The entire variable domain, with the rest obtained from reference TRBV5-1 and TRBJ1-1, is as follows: KAGVTQTPRYLIKTRGQQVTLSCSPISGHRSVSWYQQTPGQGLQFLFEYFSETQRNKGNFPGRFSGRQFSNSRSEMNVSTLELGDSALYLCASSSQGAVNTEAFFGQGTRLTVV.

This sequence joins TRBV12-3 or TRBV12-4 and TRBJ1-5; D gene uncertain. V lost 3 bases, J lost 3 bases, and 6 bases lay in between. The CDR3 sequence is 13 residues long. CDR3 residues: CASSFQINQPQHF. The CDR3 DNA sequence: TGTGCCAGCAGTTTTCAGATCAATCAGCCCCAGCATTTT.

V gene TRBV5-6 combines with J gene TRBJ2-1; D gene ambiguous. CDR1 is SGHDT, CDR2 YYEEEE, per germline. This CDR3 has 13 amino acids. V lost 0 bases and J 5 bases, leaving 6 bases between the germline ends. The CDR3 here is CASSLDNNNEQFF. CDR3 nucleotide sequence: TGTGCCAGCAGCTTGGACAATAACAATGAGCAGTTCTTC.

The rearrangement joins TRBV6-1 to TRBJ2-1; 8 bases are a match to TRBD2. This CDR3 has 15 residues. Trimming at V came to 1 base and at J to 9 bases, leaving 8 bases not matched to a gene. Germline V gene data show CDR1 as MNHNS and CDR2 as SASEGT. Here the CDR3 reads CASSEGMGLVSEQFF. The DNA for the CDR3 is TGTGCCAGCAGTGAAGGGATGGGACTAGTTAGTGAGCAGTTCTTC.

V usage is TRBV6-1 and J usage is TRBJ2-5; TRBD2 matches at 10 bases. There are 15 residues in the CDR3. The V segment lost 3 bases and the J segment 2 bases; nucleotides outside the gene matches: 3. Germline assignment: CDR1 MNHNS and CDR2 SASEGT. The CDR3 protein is CASSEISGRQETQYF. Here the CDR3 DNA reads TGTGCCAGCAGTGAGATTAGCGGGAGGCAAGAGACCCAGTACTTC.

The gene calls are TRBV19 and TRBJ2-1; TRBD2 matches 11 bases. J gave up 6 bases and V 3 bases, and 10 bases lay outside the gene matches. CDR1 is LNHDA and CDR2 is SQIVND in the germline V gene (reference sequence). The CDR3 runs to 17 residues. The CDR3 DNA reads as TGTGCCAGTAGTATTAGGGCTAGCGGGGGGCCGGTCAATGAGCAGTTCTTC. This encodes CASSIRASGGPVNEQFF. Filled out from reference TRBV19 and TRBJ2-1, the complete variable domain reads DGGITQSPKYLFRKEGQNVTLSCEQNLNHDAMYWYRQDPGQGLRLIYYSQIVNDFQKGDIAEGYSVSREKKESFPLTVTSAQKNPTAFYLCASSIRASGGPVNEQFFGPGTRLTVL.

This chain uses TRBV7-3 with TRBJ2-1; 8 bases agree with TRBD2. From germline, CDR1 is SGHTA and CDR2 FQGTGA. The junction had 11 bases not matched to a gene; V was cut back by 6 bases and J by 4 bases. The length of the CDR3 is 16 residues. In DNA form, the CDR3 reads TGTGCCAGCAGTCGGGGGGGGGCGGCATCTTACAATGAGCAGTTCTTC. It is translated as CASSRGGAASYNEQFF.

CDR3 DNA: TGTGCCAGCAGCTTAGAGGCGGGACCATACAATGAGCAGTTCTTC. It specifies CASSLEAGPYNEQFF. V gene TRBV11-1 combines with J gene TRBJ2-1, with D perhaps matching TRBD2 (6 bases). The V end lost 1 base, the J end lost 4 bases, and 11 bases lay between the germline ends. Germline values: CDR1 SGHAT, CDR2 FQDESV (reference sequence). The CDR3 extends over 15 amino acids.

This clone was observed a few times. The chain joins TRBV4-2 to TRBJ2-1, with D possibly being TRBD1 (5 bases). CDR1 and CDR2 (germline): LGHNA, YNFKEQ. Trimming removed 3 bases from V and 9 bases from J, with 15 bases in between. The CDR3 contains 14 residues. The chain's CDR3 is CASSQGQGNGEQFF. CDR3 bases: TGTGCCAGCAGCCAGGGGCAGGGAAATGGTGAGCAGTTCTTC.

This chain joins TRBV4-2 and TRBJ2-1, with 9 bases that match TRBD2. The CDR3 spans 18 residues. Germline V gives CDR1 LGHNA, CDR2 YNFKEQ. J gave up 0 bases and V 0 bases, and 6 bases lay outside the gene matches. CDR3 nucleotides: TGTGCCAGCAGCCAAGATATGGCGGGGGGGCCCTCCTACAATGAGCAGTTCTTC. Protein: CASSQDMAGGPSYNEQFF.

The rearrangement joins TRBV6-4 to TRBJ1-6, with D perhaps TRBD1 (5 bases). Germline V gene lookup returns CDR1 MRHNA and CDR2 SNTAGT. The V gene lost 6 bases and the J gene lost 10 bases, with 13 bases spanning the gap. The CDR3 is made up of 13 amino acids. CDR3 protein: CASSPIRGSPLHF. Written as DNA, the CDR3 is TGTGCCAGCAGCCCGATAAGGGGATCACCCCTCCACTTT.

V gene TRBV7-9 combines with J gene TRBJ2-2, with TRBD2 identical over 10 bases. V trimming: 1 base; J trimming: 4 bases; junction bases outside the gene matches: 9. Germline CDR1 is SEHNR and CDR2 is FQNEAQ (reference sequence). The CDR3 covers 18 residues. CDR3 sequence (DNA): TGTGCCAGCAGCTTAGTCAGCGGGGGGGCCTGGAGCACCGGGGAGCTGTTTTTT. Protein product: CASSLVSGGAWSTGELFF.

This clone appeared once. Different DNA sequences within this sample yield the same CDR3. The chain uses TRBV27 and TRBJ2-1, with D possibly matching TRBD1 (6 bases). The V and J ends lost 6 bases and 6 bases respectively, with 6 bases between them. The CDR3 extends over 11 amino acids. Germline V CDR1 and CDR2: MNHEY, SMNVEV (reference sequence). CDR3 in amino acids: CASSRGNEQFF. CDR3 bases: TGTGCCAGCAGCAGGGGCAATGAGCAGTTCTTC.

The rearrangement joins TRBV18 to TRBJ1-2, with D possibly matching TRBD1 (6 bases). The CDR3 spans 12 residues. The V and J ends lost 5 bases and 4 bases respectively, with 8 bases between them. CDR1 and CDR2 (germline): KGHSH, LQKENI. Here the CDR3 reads CASSGQSYGYTF. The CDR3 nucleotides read TGTGCCAGCTCAGGACAGAGCTATGGCTACACCTTC.

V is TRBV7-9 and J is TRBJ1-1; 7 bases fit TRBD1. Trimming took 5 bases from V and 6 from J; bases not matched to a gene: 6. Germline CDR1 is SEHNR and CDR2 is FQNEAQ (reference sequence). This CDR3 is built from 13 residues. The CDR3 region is CASSEQGSPEAFF. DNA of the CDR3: TGTGCCAGCAGCGAACAGGGGAGTCCTGAAGCTTTCTTT. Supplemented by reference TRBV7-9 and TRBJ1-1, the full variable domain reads DTGVSQNPRHKITKRGQNVTFRCDPISEHNRLYWYRQTLGQGPEFLTYFQNEAQLEKSRLLSDRFSAERPKGSFSTLEIQRTEQGDSAMYLCASSEQGSPEAFFGQGTRLTVV.

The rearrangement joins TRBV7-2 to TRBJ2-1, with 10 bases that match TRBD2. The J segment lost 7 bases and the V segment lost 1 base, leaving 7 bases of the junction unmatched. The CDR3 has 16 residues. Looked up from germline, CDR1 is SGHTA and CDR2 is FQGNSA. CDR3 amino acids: CASSLVLAGVGNEQFF. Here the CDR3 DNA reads TGTGCCAGCAGCTTAGTCCTAGCGGGAGTCGGGAATGAGCAGTTCTTC.

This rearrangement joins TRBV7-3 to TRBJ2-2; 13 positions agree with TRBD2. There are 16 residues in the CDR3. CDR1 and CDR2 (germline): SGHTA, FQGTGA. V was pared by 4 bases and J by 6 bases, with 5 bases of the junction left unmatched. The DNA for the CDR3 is TGTGCCAGCAGCTCCTCGGGACTAGCGGGACCCGGGGAGCTGTTTTTT. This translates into CASSSSGLAGPGELFF.

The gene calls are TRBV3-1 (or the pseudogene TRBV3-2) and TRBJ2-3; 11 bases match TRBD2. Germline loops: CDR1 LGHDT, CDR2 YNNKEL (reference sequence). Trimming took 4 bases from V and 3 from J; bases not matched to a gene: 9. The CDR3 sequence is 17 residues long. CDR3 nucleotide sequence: TGTGCCAGCAGCCCACCCTCCGGGACTAGCGGTACAGATACGCAGTATTTT. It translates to CASSPPSGTSGTDTQYF.

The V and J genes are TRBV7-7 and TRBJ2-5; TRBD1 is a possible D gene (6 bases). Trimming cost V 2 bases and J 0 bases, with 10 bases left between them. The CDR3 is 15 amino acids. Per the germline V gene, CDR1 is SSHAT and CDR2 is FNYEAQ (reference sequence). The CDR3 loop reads CASSLSQGYQETQYF. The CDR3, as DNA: TGTGCCAGCAGCTTATCGCAGGGGTACCAAGAGACCCAGTACTTC.

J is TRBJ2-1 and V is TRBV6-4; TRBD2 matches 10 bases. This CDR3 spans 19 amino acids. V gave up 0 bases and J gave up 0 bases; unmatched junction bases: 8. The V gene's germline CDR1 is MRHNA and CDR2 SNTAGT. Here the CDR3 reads CASSDSGLAGVSSYNEQFF. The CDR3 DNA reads TGTGCCAGCAGTGACTCGGGGCTAGCGGGGGTTAGCTCCTACAATGAGCAGTTCTTC.

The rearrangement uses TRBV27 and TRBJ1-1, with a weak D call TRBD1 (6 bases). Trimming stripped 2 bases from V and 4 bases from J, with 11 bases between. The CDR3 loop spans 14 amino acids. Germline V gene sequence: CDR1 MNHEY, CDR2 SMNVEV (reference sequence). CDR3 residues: CASSLEQGSTEAFF. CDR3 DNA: TGTGCCAGCAGTTTAGAACAGGGTAGCACTGAAGCTTTCTTT.

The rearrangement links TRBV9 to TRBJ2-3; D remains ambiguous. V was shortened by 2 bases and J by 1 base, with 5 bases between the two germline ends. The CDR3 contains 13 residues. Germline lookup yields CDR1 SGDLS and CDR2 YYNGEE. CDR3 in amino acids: CASSVVGTDTQYF. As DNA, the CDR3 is TGTGCCAGCAGCGTCGTAGGCACAGATACGCAGTATTTT.

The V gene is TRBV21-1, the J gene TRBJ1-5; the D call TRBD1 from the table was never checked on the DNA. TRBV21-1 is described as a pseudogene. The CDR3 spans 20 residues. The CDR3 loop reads CASSKVRSERQGALNQPQHF. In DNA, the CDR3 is TGTGCCAGCAGCAAAGTAAGGTCGGAGAGACAGGGCGCGTTAAATCAGCCCCAGCATTTT.